The 3 T cell receptor beta chains given below trace back to one sample, sequenced in a study of T-cell reconstitution after alpha-beta-depleted transplantation in children. Unique molecular identifiers were incorporated during preparation of the TCRbeta library. MiXCR, applied by TCRdb to the PCR reads, yields one record per CDR3 protein. The repertoire holds hundreds of thousands of distinct CDR3 sequences, approximately 17% seen once, with 1.1% in the top ten. Sample: PBMCs from the stem cell graft donor, taken from the stem cell graft. These receptors all come from a human donor who donated a stem cell graft to a child with acute myeloid leukemia.

The chain recombines TRBV7-8 with TRBJ2-7; the D gene is possibly TRBD2 (6 bases). With 0 bases removed from V and 9 bases from J, the gap between germline ends came to 24 bases. The CDR3 is made up of 17 amino acids. Germline assignment: CDR1 SGHVS and CDR2 FQNEAQ. The CDR3 spells CASSLAQNRRVPLGQYV. DNA of the CDR3: TGTGCCAGCAGCTTAGCGCAGAACAGGAGGGTCCCACTGGGGCAGTACGTC.

This clonotype was detected ten times or more. The V call is TRBV7-6, the J call TRBJ2-2; no clear D gene. Germline V lookup: CDR1 SGHVS, CDR2 FNYEAQ. Trimming cost V 5 bases and J 5 bases, with 21 bases left between them. The CDR3 is 17 amino acids. The CDR3 coding sequence is TGTGCCAGCAGCGACCGGTCCCTTCGTCGAAATACCGGGGAGCTGTTTTTT. Amino acid sequence: CASSDRSLRRNTGELFF.

Ten or more counts support this clonotype. J is TRBJ1-5 and V is TRBV20-1; possibly TRBD1 for D (5 bases). The CDR3 loop spans 13 amino acids. Germline V gives CDR1 DFQATT, CDR2 SNEGSKA (reference sequence). Between the trimmed V and J ends, which lost 5 bases and 0 bases, there was a span of 8 bases. The CDR3 protein is CSAGGFSNQPQHF. In DNA, the CDR3 is TGCAGTGCTGGGGGATTTAGCAATCAGCCCCAGCATTTT.